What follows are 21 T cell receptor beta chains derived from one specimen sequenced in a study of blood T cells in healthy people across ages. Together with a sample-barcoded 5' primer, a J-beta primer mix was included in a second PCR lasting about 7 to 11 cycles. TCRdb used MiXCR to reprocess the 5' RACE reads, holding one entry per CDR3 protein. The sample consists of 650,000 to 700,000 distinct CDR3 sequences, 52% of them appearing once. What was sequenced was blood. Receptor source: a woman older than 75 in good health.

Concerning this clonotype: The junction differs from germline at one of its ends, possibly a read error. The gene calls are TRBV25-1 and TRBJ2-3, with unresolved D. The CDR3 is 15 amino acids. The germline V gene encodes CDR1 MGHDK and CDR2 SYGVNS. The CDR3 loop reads CASSDPGRTTDAQYF. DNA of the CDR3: TGTGCCAGCAGTGACCCGGGCCGGACCACAGATGCGCAGTATTTT.

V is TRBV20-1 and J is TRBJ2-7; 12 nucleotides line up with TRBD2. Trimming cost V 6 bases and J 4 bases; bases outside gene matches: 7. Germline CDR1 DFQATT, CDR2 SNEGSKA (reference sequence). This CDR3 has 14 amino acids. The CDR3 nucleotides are TGCAGTGCGCAAACTAGCGGGGGGAAATACGAGCAGTACTTC. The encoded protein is CSAQTSGGKYEQYF.

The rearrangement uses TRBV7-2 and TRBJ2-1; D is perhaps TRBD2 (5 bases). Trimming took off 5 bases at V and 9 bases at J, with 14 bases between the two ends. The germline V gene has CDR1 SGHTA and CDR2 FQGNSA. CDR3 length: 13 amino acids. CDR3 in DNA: TGTGCCAGCAGCGGCCGTGAAGAGGGTGAGCAGTTCTTC. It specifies CASSGREEGEQFF.

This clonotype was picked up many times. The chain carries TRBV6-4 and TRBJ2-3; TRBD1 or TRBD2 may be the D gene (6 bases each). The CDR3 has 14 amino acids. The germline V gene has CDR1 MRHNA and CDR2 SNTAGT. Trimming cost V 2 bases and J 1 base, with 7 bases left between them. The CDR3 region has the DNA TGTGCCAGCAGTGACAGGGGGGGCACAGATACGCAGTATTTT. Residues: CASSDRGGTDTQYF.

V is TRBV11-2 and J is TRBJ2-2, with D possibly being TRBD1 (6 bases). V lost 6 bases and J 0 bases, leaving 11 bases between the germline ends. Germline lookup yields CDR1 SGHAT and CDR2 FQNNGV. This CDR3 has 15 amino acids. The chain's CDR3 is CASRYGTTNTGELFF. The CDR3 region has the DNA TGTGCCAGCAGATATGGGACAACGAACACCGGGGAGCTGTTTTTT.

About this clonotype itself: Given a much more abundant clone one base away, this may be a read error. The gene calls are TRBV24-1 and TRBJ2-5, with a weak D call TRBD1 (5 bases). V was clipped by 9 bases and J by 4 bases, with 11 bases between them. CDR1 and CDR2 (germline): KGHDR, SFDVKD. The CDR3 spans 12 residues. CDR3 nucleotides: TGTGCCACCGGGGCAGGCGGAGAGACCCAGTACTTC. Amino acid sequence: CATGAGGETQYF.

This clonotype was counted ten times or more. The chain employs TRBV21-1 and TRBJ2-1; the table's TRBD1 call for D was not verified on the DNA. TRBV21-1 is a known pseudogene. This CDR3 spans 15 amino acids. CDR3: CASSQTGVGWVEQFF. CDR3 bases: TGTGCCAGCAGCCAAACAGGGGTCGGATGGGTTGAGCAGTTCTTC.

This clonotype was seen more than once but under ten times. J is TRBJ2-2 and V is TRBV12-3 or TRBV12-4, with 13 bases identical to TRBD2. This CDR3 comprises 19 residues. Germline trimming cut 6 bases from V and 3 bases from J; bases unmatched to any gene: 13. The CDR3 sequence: CASRPEITSGRGHTGELFF. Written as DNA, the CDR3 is TGTGCCAGCAGACCTGAGATCACTAGCGGGAGGGGTCACACCGGGGAGCTGTTTTTT.

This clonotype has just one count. CDR3 region: CASSPFGTGGSQPQHF. The CDR3, as DNA: TGCGCCAGCAGCCCTTTCGGCACAGGGGGTTCTCAGCCCCAGCATTTT. The gene calls are TRBV4-1 and TRBJ1-5, with TRBD1 matching 8 bases. The germline V gene encodes CDR1 MGHRA and CDR2 YSYEKL. The V segment lost 4 bases and the J segment 6 bases; nucleotides outside the gene matches: 11. The CDR3 is made up of 16 amino acids.

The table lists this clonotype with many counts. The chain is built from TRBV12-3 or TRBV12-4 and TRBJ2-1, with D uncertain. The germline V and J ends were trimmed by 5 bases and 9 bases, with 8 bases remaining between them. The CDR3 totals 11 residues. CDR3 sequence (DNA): TGTGCCAGCAGTGGTGAGTTTGAGCAGTTCTTC. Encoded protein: CASSGEFEQFF.

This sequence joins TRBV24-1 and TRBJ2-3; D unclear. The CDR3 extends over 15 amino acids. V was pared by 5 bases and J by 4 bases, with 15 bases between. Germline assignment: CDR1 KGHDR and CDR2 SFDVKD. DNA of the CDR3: TGTGCCACCAGTGGTACTGCCGAGTGGTCAGATACGCAGTATTTT. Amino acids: CATSGTAEWSDTQYF.

The CDR3 is CSVDFEGFDYGYTF. Written as DNA, the CDR3 is TGCAGCGTTGATTTCGAGGGGTTTGACTATGGCTACACCTTC. This rearrangement joins TRBV29-1 to TRBJ1-2, with a possible D match to TRBD1 (5 bases). The V end was cut by 3 bases, the J end by 3 bases, with 14 bases between. This CDR3 comprises 14 residues. The germline gives CDR1 SQVTM, CDR2 ANQGSEA.

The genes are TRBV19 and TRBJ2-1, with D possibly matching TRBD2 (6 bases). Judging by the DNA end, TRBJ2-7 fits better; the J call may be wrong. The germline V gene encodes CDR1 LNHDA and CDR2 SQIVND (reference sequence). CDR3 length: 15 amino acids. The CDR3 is CASSPTGGNYNEQYF. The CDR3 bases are TGTGCCAGTAGCCCGACTGGCGGGAACTACAATGAGCAGTACTTC.

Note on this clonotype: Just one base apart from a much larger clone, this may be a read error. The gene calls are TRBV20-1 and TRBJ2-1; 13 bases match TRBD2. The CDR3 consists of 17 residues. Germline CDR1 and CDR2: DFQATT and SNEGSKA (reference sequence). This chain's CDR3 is CSTRTQQGLAGFGEQFF. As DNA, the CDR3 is TGCAGTACTAGAACCCAACAGGGACTAGCGGGGTTTGGGGAGCAGTTCTTC.

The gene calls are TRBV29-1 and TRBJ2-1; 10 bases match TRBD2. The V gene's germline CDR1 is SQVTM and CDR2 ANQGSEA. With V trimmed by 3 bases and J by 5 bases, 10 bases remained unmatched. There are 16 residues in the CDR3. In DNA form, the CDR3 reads TGCAGCGTTGATGCGGCGAGCGGGAGGGGAGACAATGAGCAGTTCTTC. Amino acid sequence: CSVDAASGRGDNEQFF.

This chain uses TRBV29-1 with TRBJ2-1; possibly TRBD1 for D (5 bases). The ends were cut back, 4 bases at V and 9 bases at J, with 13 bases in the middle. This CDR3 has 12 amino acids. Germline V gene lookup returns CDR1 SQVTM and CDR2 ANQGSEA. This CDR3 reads CSVVKGIGEQFF. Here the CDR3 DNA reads TGCAGCGTTGTTAAGGGGATCGGTGAGCAGTTCTTC.

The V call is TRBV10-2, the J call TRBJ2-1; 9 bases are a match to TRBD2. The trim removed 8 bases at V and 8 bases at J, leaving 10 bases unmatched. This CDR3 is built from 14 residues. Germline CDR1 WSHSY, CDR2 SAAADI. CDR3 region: CASDSGGGAHEQFF. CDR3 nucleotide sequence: TGCGCCAGCGACTCTGGCGGGGGGGCCCATGAGCAGTTCTTC.

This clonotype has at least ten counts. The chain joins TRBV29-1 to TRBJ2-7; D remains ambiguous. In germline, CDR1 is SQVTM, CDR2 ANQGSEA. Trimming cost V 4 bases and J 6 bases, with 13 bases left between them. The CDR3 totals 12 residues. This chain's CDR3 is CSVVEDGSEQYF. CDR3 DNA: TGCAGCGTTGTTGAGGACGGTTCCGAGCAGTACTTC.

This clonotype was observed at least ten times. In nucleotides, the CDR3 is TGCAGCGTTGGCAAAGGGGGGGCAGGAGAGACCCAGTACTTC. It is translated as CSVGKGGAGETQYF. This sequence joins TRBV29-1 and TRBJ2-5; the D gene is possibly TRBD2 (7 bases). CDR1 and CDR2 from the germline V gene are SQVTM and ANQGSEA. Deletions cut 4 bases from V and 4 bases from J, with 16 bases between. This CDR3 spans 14 amino acids.

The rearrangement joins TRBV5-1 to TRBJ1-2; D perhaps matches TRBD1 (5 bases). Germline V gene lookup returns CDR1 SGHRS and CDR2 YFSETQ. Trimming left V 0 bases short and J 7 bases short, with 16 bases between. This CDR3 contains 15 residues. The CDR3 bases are TGCGCCAGCAGCTTGGATCCCAGGGAGTCGGGTGGCTACACCTTC. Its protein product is CASSLDPRESGGYTF.

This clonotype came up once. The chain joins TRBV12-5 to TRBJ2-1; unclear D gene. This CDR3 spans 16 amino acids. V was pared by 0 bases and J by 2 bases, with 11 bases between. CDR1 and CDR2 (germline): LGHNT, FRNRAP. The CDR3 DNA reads TGTGCTAGTGGTTTGGTACGAAGCGCTACCTACAATGAGCAGTTCTTC. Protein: CASGLVRSATYNEQFF.